This TCR beta chain was retrieved from a study of blood T cells in healthy people across ages. Study-level points and caveats: Changes seen in expanded clonotypes were possibly confounded by donor CMV status left unknown.

The CDR3 length is 12 residues. The junction had 5 bases not matched to a gene; V was cut back by 7 bases and J by 4 bases. Germline V gives CDR1 DFQATT, CDR2 SNEGSKA (reference sequence). With a J-beta primer mix and a sample-barcoded 5' primer, a second PCR ran 7 to 11 cycles. Using its own MiXCR run on the 5' RACE reads, TCRdb lists one record per CDR3 protein. The table lists hundreds of thousands of distinct CDR3 sequences, 45% to 60% of them singletons, with about 13% in the top ten. This clonotype was seen at least ten times. Its specificity is not known. Sequenced sample: blood. The chain combines TRBV20-1 with TRBJ2-7; TRBD1 matches at 9 bases. The receptor's source is a woman older than 75 in good health. CDR3 in amino acids: CSVTGGFYEQYF. CDR3 sequence (DNA): TGCAGTGTCACAGGGGGCTTTTACGAGCAGTACTTC.